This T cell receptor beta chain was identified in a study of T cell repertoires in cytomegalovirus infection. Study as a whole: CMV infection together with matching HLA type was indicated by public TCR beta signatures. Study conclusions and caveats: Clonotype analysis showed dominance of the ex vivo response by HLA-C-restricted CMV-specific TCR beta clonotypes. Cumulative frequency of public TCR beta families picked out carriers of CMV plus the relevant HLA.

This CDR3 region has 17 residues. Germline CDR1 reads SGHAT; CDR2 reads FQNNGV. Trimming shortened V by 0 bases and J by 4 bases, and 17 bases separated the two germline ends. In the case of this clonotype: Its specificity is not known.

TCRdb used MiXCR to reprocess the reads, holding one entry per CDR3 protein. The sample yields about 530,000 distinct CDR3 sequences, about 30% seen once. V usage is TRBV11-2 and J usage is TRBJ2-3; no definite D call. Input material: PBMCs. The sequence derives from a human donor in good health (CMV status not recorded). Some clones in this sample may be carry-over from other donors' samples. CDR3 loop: CASSLERSHFIPDTQYF. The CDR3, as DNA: TGTGCCAGCAGCTTAGAGAGATCCCATTTCATCCCAGATACGCAGTATTTT.